Each of the 17 T cell receptor beta chains below was sequenced from the same sample in a study of blood T cell repertoires in COVID-19. Repertoires were generated with immunoSEQ multiplex PCR, while TCRdb's copy carries only in-frame clones and drops some. The sample carries 95,000 to 100,000 clones, about 89% recorded once. Sequencing input: peripheral blood. These receptors came from a woman in her twenties or thirties with acute or convalescent COVID-19.

This chain connects TRBV27 to TRBJ2-2, with 8 bases identical to TRBD2. V lost 3 bases, J lost 4 bases, and 4 bases stayed unmatched. Per the germline V gene, CDR1 is MNHEY and CDR2 is SMNVEV (reference sequence). This CDR3 region has 15 residues. The CDR3 here is CASSFRGGSTGELFF. DNA for the CDR3: TGTGCCAGCAGTTTCCGGGGGGGCAGCACCGGGGAGCTGTTTTTT.

This chain uses TRBV28 with TRBJ1-2; 7 nucleotides match TRBD1. This CDR3 has 15 residues. The ends lost 4 bases at V and 0 bases at J; junction bases unmatched: 5. Germline assignment: CDR1 MDHEN and CDR2 SYDVKM. CDR3 sequence: CASSSRGKANYGYTF. Here the CDR3 DNA reads TGTGCCAGCAGTTCCAGGGGGAAGGCTAACTATGGCTACACCTTC.

The chain employs TRBV6-5 and TRBJ1-6, with 10 bases identical to TRBD1. Per the germline V gene, CDR1 is MNHEY and CDR2 is SVGAGI. V lost 9 bases, J lost 10 bases, and 9 bases stayed unmatched. CDR3 length: 14 residues. The DNA of the CDR3 is TGTGCCAGTTCCGGGACAGGGGCAGGATCACCCCTCCACTTT. Protein sequence: CASSGTGAGSPLHF.

V is TRBV5-1 and J is TRBJ1-5, with 12 nucleotides matching TRBD1. CDR1 and CDR2 (germline): SGHRS, YFSETQ. With V trimmed by 3 bases and J by 9 bases, 10 bases remained unmatched. CDR3 length: 16 residues. This CDR3 is CASSSPGQGAFGPQHF. In nucleotides, the CDR3 is TGCGCCAGCAGCTCTCCGGGACAGGGGGCATTCGGGCCCCAGCATTTT. Using reference TRBV5-1 and TRBJ1-5 for the parts outside the CDR3, the full variable domain is KAGVTQTPRYLIKTRGQQVTLSCSPISGHRSVSWYQQTPGQGLQFLFEYFSETQRNKGNFPGRFSGRQFSNSRSEMNVSTLELGDSALYLCASSSPGQGAFGPQHFGDGTRLSIL.

The rearrangement links TRBV5-6 to TRBJ2-1; a weak D match, TRBD2 (7 bases). Trimming removed 1 base at V and 9 bases at J, with 14 bases between. CDR1 is SGHDT and CDR2 is YYEEEE in the germline V gene. The CDR3 consists of 14 residues. CDR3 nucleotides: TGTGCCAGCAGCTTGAAGTGGGGGGGGCGTGAGCAGTTCTTC. Protein sequence: CASSLKWGGREQFF.

The CDR3 nucleotides read TGTGCCAGCAGCTTAGGACGGGACAGAAGGACTGAAGCTTTCTTT. Translation gives CASSLGRDRRTEAFF. The chain uses TRBV7-8 and TRBJ1-1; TRBD1 matches at 7 bases. The germline V gene has CDR1 SGHVS and CDR2 FQNEAQ. The trim removed 1 base at V and 5 bases at J, leaving 7 bases unmatched. This CDR3 comprises 15 residues.

The chain has TRBV7-9 and TRBJ1-6, with TRBD1 as a possible D gene (5 bases). The ends were cut back, 6 bases at V and 7 bases at J, with 10 bases in the middle. The CDR3 loop spans 13 amino acids. Germline values: CDR1 SEHNR, CDR2 FQNEAQ (reference sequence). The DNA of the CDR3 is TGTGCCAGCAGTAGACAGAAAAATTCACCCCTCCACTTT. It translates to CASSRQKNSPLHF. The whole variable domain, remainder taken from reference TRBV7-9 and TRBJ1-6, is DTGVSQNPRHKITKRGQNVTFRCDPISEHNRLYWYRQTLGQGPEFLTYFQNEAQLEKSRLLSDRFSAERPKGSFSTLEIQRTEQGDSAMYLCASSRQKNSPLHFGNGTRLTVT.

The gene calls are TRBV5-1 and TRBJ1-5; 7 positions agree with TRBD1. Germline values: CDR1 SGHRS, CDR2 YFSETQ. The CDR3 contains 15 residues. The junction had 4 bases not matched to a gene; V was cut back by 1 base and J by 3 bases. CDR3 sequence reads: CASSLMGQFNQPQHF. The CDR3 coding sequence is TGCGCCAGCAGCTTGATGGGACAGTTCAATCAGCCCCAGCATTTT.

This clone was counted a few times. The chain combines TRBV2 with TRBJ2-7, with TRBD1 identical over 8 bases. From germline, CDR1 is SNHLY and CDR2 FYNNEI. Trimming took 4 bases from V and 1 from J; bases not matched to a gene: 3. CDR3 length equals 14 residues. CDR3 sequence: CASSVGTGSYEQYF. In DNA form, the CDR3 reads TGTGCCAGCAGTGTGGGGACAGGATCCTACGAGCAGTACTTC. Complete variable domain (other parts from reference TRBV2 and TRBJ2-7): EPEVTQTPSHQVTQMGQEVILRCVPISNHLYFYWYRQILGQKVEFLVSFYNNEISEKSEIFDDQFSVERPDGSNFTLKIRSTKLEDSAMYFCASSVGTGSYEQYFGPGTRLTVT.

The V call is TRBV7-3, the J call TRBJ2-1, with unresolved D. Trimming left V 2 bases short and J 7 bases short, with 9 bases between. The CDR3 sequence is 13 residues long. From germline, CDR1 is SGHTA and CDR2 FQGTGA. CDR3 DNA sequence: TGTGCCAGCAGCTTACTACCCCCGAATGAGCAGTTCTTC. The encoded protein is CASSLLPPNEQFF.

The V call is TRBV28, the J call TRBJ1-2; 7 bases map to TRBD1. With 5 bases clipped from V and 5 bases from J, the junction kept 8 bases outside the gene matches. Germline values: CDR1 MDHEN, CDR2 SYDVKM. CDR3 size: 14 residues. CDR3 region: CASSPPGTAYGYTF. The CDR3 nucleotides are TGTGCCAGCAGTCCACCTGGGACAGCATATGGCTACACCTTC.

This sequence joins TRBV18 and TRBJ1-1; D is possibly TRBD1 (6 bases). CDR1 and CDR2 (germline): KGHSH, LQKENI. V lost 4 bases, J lost 5 bases, and 14 bases lay in between. The CDR3 sequence is 14 residues long. The CDR3 protein is CASSQYRVGTEAFF. In nucleotides, the CDR3 is TGTGCCAGCTCACAGTACAGGGTCGGGACTGAAGCTTTCTTT.

V gene TRBV30 combines with J gene TRBJ1-2; 9 bases are a match to TRBD1. This CDR3 spans 14 amino acids. The germline V gene encodes CDR1 GTSNPN and CDR2 SVGIG (reference sequence). With 4 bases clipped from V and 8 bases from J, the junction kept 11 bases outside the gene matches. Here the CDR3 DNA reads TGTGCCTGGAACCCAGGACAGGGGCTGGGAGGCTACACCTTC. Translation: CAWNPGQGLGGYTF.

J is TRBJ2-2 and V is TRBV21-1; TRBD1 is the table's D call and was not checked against the DNA. TRBV21-1 is a pseudogene locus. This CDR3 spans 17 amino acids. The CDR3 sequence: CASSKGHQKPIPGELFF. The CDR3, as DNA: TGTGCCAGCAGCAAGGGACACCAAAAGCCGATTCCCGGGGAGCTGTTTTTT.

The CDR3 loop is CAWSVRGGSNQPQHF. DNA of the CDR3: TGTGCCTGGAGTGTACGGGGGGGCAGCAATCAGCCCCAGCATTTT. The gene calls are TRBV30 and TRBJ1-5, with TRBD1 as a possible D gene (6 bases). CDR3 length: 15 residues. Per the germline V gene, CDR1 is GTSNPN and CDR2 is SVGIG (reference sequence). With 0 bases removed from V and 1 base from J, the gap between germline ends came to 10 bases.

Only a few counts were recorded for this clone. This sequence joins TRBV19 and TRBJ1-1; TRBD1 is a possible D gene (5 bases). V lost 6 bases to trimming and J lost 3 bases, with 11 bases between them. CDR1 is LNHDA, CDR2 SQIVND, per germline (reference sequence). This CDR3 comprises 13 residues. The CDR3, as DNA: TGTGCCAGTAGGGCAGGGAGGTACACTGAAGCTTTCTTT. It is translated as CASRAGRYTEAFF.

V is TRBV5-5 and J is TRBJ1-2; 8 positions match TRBD1. CDR1 and CDR2 (germline): SGHKS, YYEKEE (reference sequence). With V trimmed by 3 bases and J by 6 bases, 7 bases remained unmatched. The CDR3 runs 14 residues. This CDR3 is CASSSTPTGDGYTF. The CDR3 DNA reads as TGTGCCAGCAGCTCGACCCCGACAGGGGATGGCTACACCTTC.